This T cell receptor beta chain was obtained from a study of radiotherapy plus CTLA-4 blockade in lung cancer (dated 2018 in TCRdb). With regard to the full study: Objective responses were observed in 15% to 20% of enrolled patients, and disease control was achieved in around 28%. Broader findings and caveats from the paper: TCR clones derived from tumors expanded in peripheral blood after treatment with radiotherapy and ipilimumab. The strongest predictors of response, as reported, were early dynamic changes in blood T cell clones along with a rise in serum interferon-beta after radiation.

Library generation was performed with the immunoSEQ multiplex PCR assay. Imported from immuneACCESS, the table was reduced by TCRdb to in-frame sequences with V and J called. These copies leave out some clones; in studies compared against another copy, an unresolved V gene accounts for under half, and the cause of the remainder is not known. The sample table shows about 81,000 clones, and about three quarters are seen once. About 14% of the sample is taken by the ten largest. V sheds 5 bases and J sheds 3 bases, leaving 16 bases between their ends. CDR1 and CDR2 are drawn from the germline V gene (reference sequence): LNHDA, SQIVND. The CDR3 covers 15 residues, taking in both the cysteine and the phenylalanine. Just the 45-base CDR3 DNA is kept, in frame starting at base 1. In this study, focal radiation therapy paired with CTLA-4 blockade (ipilimumab) was tested in patients who had chemo-refractory metastatic non-small-cell lung cancer.

On this clone: There is no known antigen for this receptor. The input lacks base qualities; no much larger clone sits a single base away.

This sequence was found in a human donor with non-small cell lung cancer that progressed on radiotherapy plus ipilimumab. This specimen consisted of peripheral blood, obtained from a patient treated with radiotherapy plus ipilimumab. This chain is built from TRBV19 and TRBJ1-1, with TRBD1 as a weak D call on 5 bases. The DNA reads TGTGCCAGTAGTCGAGGGTCTGGGGGTTACACTGAAGCTTTCTTT. This translates into CASSRGSGGYTEAFF.